Sequencing of this T cell receptor beta chain was carried out in a study of Graves' ophthalmopathy and Graves' hyperthyroidism. Study-wide findings and caveats: Also, most clonotypes expanded in the thyroid above 0.001 frequency appeared in blood.

From RNA, the CDR3 regions of TCR beta chains were amplified and sequenced. A first-round RT-PCR used HTBI primers, followed by a second-round multiplex PCR. TCRdb analysed the multiplex PCR reads with MiXCR anew, one entry per CDR3 protein. The sample has around 470,000 distinct CDR3 sequences, roughly 14% seen once. V was cut by 0 bases and J by 2 bases, with 11 bases left in between. Germline CDR1 reads MNHNS; CDR2 reads SASEGT. The CDR3 has 16 residues. This clonotype came up many times. Its specificity is not known. A duration under 3 months, NOSPECS ≥4, CAS ≥3 and moderate-to-severe activity characterized the donors with ophthalmopathy. Uncontrolled infections, other autoimmune diseases, pregnancy or lactation barred patients from enrollment.

The sequence came from a young woman with Graves' ophthalmopathy. The sequencing sample was made of blood. This chain links TRBV6-1 with TRBJ1-5; D is unresolved. This CDR3 reads CASSEAEGIGNQPQHF. The CDR3 nucleotides read TGTGCCAGCAGTGAAGCAGAAGGTATCGGCAATCAGCCCCAGCATTTT.